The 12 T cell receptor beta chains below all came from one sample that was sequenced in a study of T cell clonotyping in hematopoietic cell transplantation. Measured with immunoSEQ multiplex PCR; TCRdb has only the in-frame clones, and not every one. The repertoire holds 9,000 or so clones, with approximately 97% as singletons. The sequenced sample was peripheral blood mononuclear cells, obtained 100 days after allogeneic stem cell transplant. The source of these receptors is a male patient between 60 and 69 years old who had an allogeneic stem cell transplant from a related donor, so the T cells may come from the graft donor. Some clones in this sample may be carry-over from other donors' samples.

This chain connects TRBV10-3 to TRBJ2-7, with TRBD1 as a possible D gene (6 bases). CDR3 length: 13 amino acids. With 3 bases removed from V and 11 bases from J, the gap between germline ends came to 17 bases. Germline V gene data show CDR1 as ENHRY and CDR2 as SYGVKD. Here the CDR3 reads CAISETGFQFEYF. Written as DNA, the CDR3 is TGTGCCATCAGTGAAACAGGGTTTCAATTTGAGTACTTC.

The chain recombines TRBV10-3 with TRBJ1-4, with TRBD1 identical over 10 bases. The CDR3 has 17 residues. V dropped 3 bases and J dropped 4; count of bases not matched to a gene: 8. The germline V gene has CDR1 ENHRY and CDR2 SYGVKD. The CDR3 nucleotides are TGTGCCATCAGTGAATGGGGACAGGGGTTAGGTAATGAAAAACTGTTTTTT. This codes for CAISEWGQGLGNEKLFF.

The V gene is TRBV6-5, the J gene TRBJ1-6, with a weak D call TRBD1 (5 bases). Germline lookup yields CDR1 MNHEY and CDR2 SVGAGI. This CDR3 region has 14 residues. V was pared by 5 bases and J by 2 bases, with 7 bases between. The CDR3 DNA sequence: TGTGCCAGCAGTGCGGGACCCTATAATTCACCCCTCCACTTT. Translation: CASSAGPYNSPLHF.

The CDR3 region has the DNA TGTGCCAGCAGCGTAAGGGGCTACACTGAAGCTTTCTTT. It specifies CASSVRGYTEAFF. The chain is built from TRBV9 and TRBJ1-1; D perhaps matches TRBD1 (5 bases). Germline V lookup: CDR1 SGDLS, CDR2 YYNGEE. Trimming pared 1 base from V and 3 bases from J, leaving 7 bases between. The CDR3 has 13 residues.

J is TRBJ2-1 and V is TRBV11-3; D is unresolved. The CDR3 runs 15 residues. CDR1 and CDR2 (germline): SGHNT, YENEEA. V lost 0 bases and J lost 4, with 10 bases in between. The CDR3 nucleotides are TGTGCCAGCAGCTTAGAAGGGAACGCATACAATGAGCAGTTCTTC. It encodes CASSLEGNAYNEQFF.

CDR3 sequence reads: CASSLLVGSRGNTGELFF. The CDR3 bases are TGTGCCAGCAGCTTACTCGTAGGTTCTAGGGGTAACACCGGGGAGCTGTTTTTT. The chain links TRBV5-5 to TRBJ2-2, with a tentative D call TRBD1 (5 bases). Trimming shortened V by 2 bases and J by 2 bases, and 19 bases separated the two germline ends. The germline CDR1 and CDR2 sequences are SGHKS and YYEKEE (reference sequence). The CDR3 length is 18 residues.

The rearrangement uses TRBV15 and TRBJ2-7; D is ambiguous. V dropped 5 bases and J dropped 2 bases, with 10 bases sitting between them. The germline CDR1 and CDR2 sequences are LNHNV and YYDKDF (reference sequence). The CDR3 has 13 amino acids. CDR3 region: CATSARGAYEQYF. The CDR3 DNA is TGTGCCACCAGCGCCCGAGGCGCCTACGAGCAGTACTTC.

The CDR3 here is CASEVASDTGELFF. Written as DNA, the CDR3 is TGTGCCAGTGAAGTGGCCTCCGACACCGGGGAGCTGTTTTTT. V and J are TRBV19 and TRBJ2-2; D remains unclear. CDR1 and CDR2 from the germline V gene are LNHDA and SQIVND (reference sequence). V was pared by 8 bases and J by 3 bases, with 13 bases between. The CDR3 spans 14 residues.

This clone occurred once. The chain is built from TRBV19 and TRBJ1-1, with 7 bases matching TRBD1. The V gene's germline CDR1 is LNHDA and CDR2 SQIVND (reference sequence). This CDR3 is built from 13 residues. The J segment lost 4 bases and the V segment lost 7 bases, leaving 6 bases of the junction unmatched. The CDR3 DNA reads TGTGCCAGTAAACCGAGGGGGCGCACTGAAGCTTTCTTT. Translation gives CASKPRGRTEAFF.

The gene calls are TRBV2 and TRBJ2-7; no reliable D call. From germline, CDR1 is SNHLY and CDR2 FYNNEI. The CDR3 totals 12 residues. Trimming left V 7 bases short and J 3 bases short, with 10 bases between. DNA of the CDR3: TGTGCCAGCAAAAATCCCGTCTACGAGCAGTACTTC. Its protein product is CASKNPVYEQYF. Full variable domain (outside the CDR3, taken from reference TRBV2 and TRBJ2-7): EPEVTQTPSHQVTQMGQEVILRCVPISNHLYFYWYRQILGQKVEFLVSFYNNEISEKSEIFDDQFSVERPDGSNFTLKIRSTKLEDSAMYFCASKNPVYEQYFGPGTRLTVT.

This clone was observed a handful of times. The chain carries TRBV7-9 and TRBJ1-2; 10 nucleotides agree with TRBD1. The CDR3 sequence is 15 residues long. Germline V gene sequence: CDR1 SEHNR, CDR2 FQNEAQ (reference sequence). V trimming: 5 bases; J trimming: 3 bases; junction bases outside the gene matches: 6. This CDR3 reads CASSQTTGGDYGYTF. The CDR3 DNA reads TGTGCCAGCAGCCAAACGACAGGGGGCGACTATGGCTACACCTTC.

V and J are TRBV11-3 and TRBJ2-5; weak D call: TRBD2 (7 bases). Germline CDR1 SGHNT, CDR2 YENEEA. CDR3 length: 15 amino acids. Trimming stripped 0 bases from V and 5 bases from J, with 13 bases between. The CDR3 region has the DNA TGTGCCAGCAGCTTAGATCGGGGGGCCTGGGAGACCCAGTACTTC. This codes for CASSLDRGAWETQYF.